This T cell receptor (beta chain) is drawn from a study of blood T cell repertoires in COVID-19. In the study overall: Acute and convalescent COVID-19 specimens originated in the United States, Italy and Spain. The analysed material was cDNA or gDNA that came from T cells, B-cell-depleted T cells, or PBMCs.

Germline CDR1 SGHTA, CDR2 FQGNSA. The V gene end was trimmed by 6 bases and the J gene end by 8 bases; junction bases not matched to a gene: 13. The CDR3 has 15 residues. Original data processing: Estimation of nucleated cell counts was performed using reference gene primer amplification. Profiled with immunoSEQ multiplex PCR; TCRdb holds only in-frame clones, not every one. The V and J calls and clone size come from that table; D and trimming were worked out from the DNA. The table records 280,000 or so clones, around 88% of them present only once. The sequence was collected from a woman younger than 45 who had recovered from COVID-19. The genes are TRBV7-2 and TRBJ2-1, with 7 bases matching TRBD2. The specimen was peripheral blood. The CDR3: CASRPSGERLYEQFF. DNA of the CDR3: TGTGCCAGCAGACCGAGCGGGGAGCGGCTTTATGAGCAGTTCTTC.